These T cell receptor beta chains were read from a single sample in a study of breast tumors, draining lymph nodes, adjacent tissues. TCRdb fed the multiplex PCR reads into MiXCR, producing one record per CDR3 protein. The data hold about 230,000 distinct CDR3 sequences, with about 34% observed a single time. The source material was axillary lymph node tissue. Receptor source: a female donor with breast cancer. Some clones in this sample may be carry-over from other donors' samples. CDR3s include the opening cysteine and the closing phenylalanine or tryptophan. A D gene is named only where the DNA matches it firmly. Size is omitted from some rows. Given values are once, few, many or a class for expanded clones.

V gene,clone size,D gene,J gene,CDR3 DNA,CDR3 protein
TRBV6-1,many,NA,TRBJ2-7,TGTGCCAGCAGTTTGACAGGAACATGGGACGAGCAGTACTTC,CASSLTGTWDEQYF
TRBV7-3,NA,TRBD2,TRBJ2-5,TGTGCCAGCAGCTTAAGACTAGCGGGAGGCGGGGGTGTGGCCCAGTACTTC,CASSLRLAGGGGVAQYF
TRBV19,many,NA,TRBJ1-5,TGTGCCAGTAGTCGTTTCTCCCGCAATCAGCCCCAGCATTTT,CASSRFSRNQPQHF
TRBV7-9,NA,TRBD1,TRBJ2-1,TGTGCTAGCAGCCCAAGGACAGGCTTGGAGCAGTTCTTC,CASSPRTGLEQFF
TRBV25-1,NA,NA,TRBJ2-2,TGTGCCAGCAGTGATAGAGCGGCCGGGGGAGCTGTTTTT,CASSDRAAGGAVF
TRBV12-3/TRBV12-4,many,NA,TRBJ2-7,TGTGCCAGCGGGAGGAGTGGGGTCGAGCAGTACTTC,CASGRSGVEQYF
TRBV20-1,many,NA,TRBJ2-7,TGCAGTGCTAGAGATCAGGGGACAAAGCAGTACTTC,CSARDQGTKQYF
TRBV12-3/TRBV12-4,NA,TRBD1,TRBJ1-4,TGTGCCAGCAGTCCCGACAGGGGGGAAAAACTGCTTTTT,CASSPDRGEKLLF
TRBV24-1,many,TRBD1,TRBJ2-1,TGTGCCACCAGTGCACCCCAGGGGACAGGGTTCAATGAGCAGTTCTTC,CATSAPQGTGFNEQFF
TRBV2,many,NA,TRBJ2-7,TGTGCCAGCAGTGAAAACGGCAGGGTCGACGAGCAGTACTTC,CASSENGRVDEQYF
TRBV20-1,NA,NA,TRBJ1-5,TGCAGTGCCGACAAGGAGGGGGAAGAGACCCAGCATTTT,CSADKEGEETQHF
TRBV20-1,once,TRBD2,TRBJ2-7,TGCAGTGCCCTTACTAGCGGGAAAGGCTACGAGCAGTACTTC,CSALTSGKGYEQYF
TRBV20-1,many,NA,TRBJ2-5,TGCAGTGCTAGAGATCGTGTGTCCCAAGAGACCCAGTACTTC,CSARDRVSQETQYF
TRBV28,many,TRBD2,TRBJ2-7,TGTGCCAGCAGTGGACTCCCCAGGCTAGCGGCGTACGAGCAGTACTTC,CASSGLPRLAAYEQYF
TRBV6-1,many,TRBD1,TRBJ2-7,TGTGCCAGCAGCGGACAGGGGGTCCACGAGCAGTACTTC,CASSGQGVHEQYF
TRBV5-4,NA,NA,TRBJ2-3,TGTGCCAGCAGCTTTGGAGCGACTAGCACAGATACGCAGTATTTT,CASSFGATSTDTQYF
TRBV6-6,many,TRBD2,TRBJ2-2,TGTGCCAGCAGCCCAAGCGGGAGTCACACCGGGGAGCTGTTTTTT,CASSPSGSHTGELFF
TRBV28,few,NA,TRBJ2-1,TGTGCCAGCAGTCCTCGGATCAGGCAGTTCTTC,CASSPRIRQFF
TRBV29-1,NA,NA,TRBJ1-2,TGCAGCTTGCTGGGGGGGCACTATGGCTACACCTTC,CSLLGGHYGYTF
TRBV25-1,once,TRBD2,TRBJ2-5,TGTGCCAGCAGTGCTCGGACTAGCGGGAGGGCCTACGAGACCCAGTACTTC,CASSARTSGRAYETQYF
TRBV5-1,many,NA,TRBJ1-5,TGCGCCAGCAGCTTGGGGGGGGACGCAGATCAGCCCCAGCATTTT,CASSLGGDADQPQHF
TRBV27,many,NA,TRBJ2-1,TGTGCCAGCAGAACTAACTCCTACAATGAGCAGTTCTTC,CASRTNSYNEQFF
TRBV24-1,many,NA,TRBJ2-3,TGTGCCACCAGTGAGCCGACAGGACTGGACACAGATACGCAGTATTTT,CATSEPTGLDTDTQYF
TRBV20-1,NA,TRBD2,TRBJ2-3,TGCAGTGCTAGAGACCTCGGGGGGGTCTCCACAGATACGCAGTATTTT,CSARDLGGVSTDTQYF
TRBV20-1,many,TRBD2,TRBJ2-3,TGCAGTGCCCCAACTAGCGGGACCACAGATACGCAGTATTTT,CSAPTSGTTDTQYF
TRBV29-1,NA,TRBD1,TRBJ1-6,TGCAGCGTTGAGCCGGACAGGGGGCATTCACCCCTCCACTTT,CSVEPDRGHSPLHF
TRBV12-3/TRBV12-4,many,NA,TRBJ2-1,TGTGCCAGCACCTCTACTCGCTCCAGCCAGCAGTTCTTC,CASTSTRSSQQFF
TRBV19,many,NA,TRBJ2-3,TGTGCCAGTAGTGACTCCTACGACGAGTATTTT,CASSDSYDEYF
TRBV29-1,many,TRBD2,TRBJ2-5,TGCAGCGTCATGACTAGCGGGAGGGTCTTAGAGACCCAGTACTTC,CSVMTSGRVLETQYF
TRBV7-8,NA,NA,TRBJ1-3,TGTGCCAGCAGCCGATTCTCGTACCCTGGAAACACCATATATTTT,CASSRFSYPGNTIYF
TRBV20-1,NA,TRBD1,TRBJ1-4,TGCAGTGCTAGGGCGTTCGGGACAGGGCTGGAAGAACTGTTTTTT,CSARAFGTGLEELFF
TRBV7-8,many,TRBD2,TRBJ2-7,TGTGCCAGCAGCTTCAGTGGTAGCGGGAGCTACGAGCAGTATTTC,CASSFSGSGSYEQYF
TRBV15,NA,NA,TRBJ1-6,TGTGCCACCAGCAGCGGACAGCATTCACCCCTCCACTTT,CATSSGQHSPLHF
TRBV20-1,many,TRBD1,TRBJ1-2,TGCAGTGCTAGCAGAGGGGACAGGGGATTGGCCTACACCTTC,CSASRGDRGLAYTF
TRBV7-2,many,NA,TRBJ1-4,TGTGCCAGCAGCTTAGAATGGGGGCGGGAGGAAAAACTGTTTTTT,CASSLEWGREEKLFF
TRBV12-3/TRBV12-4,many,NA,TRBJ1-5,TGTGCCAGCAGTTTAGAGGGGAGCAATCAGCCCCAGCATTTT,CASSLEGSNQPQHF
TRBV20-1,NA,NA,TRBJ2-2,TGCAATGCTAGGGGTCTTGGCGGGACAGCGAACGCCGGGGAGCTGTTTTTT,CNARGLGGTANAGELFF
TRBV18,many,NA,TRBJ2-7,TGTGCCAGCTCACTGTCGGATCTCTACGAGCAGTACTTC,CASSLSDLYEQYF
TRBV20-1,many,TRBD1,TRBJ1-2,TGCAGTGCGGACCGACAGGGGGCCGCCTATGGCTACACCTTC,CSADRQGAAYGYTF
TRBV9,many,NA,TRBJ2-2,TGTGCCAGTTCCCCGGGACTGAACACCGGGGAGCTGTTTTTT,CASSPGLNTGELFF
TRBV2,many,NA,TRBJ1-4,TGTGCCAGCAGTGAAAGGGGGGACTATATTGAAAAACTGTTTTTT,CASSERGDYIEKLFF
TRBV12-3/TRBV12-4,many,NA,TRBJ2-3,TGTGCCAGCAGTTCCGGGACCTGGGGCACAGATACGCAGTATTTT,CASSSGTWGTDTQYF
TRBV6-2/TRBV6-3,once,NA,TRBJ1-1,TGTGCCAGCAGTTACGGGGGGCTGGGGGCTTTCTTT,CASSYGGLGAFF
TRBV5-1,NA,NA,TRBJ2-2,TGCGCCAGCAACCATTACAGGAGCACCGGGGAGCTGTTTTTT,CASNHYRSTGELFF
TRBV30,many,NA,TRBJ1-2,TGTGCCTGGAGTGTACCAGGGACCTATGGCTACACCTTC,CAWSVPGTYGYTF
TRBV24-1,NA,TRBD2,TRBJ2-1,TGTGCCACCAGTGCTAGAGACCTAGCGGTTACAAGGGGTGAGCAGTTCTTC,CATSARDLAVTRGEQFF
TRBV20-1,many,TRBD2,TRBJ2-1,TGCAGTGCTAGAGAACCTAGCGGGCTCTACAATGAGCAGTTCTTC,CSAREPSGLYNEQFF
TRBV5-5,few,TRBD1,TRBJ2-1,TGTGCCAGCAGCCAGGGACAGACCTCCTACAATGAGCAGTTCTTC,CASSQGQTSYNEQFF
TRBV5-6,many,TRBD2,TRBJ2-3,TGTGCCAGCAGCTTGGAGGTGTCTAGCGGGGGGAATACGCAGTATTTT,CASSLEVSSGGNTQYF
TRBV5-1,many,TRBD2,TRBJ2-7,TGCGCCAGCAGCTTGGGCCTAGCGGGAGGGTACGAGCAGTACTTC,CASSLGLAGGYEQYF
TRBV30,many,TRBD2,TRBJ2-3,TGTGCCTGGAGTGTACCGGGACTAGCGGGAGGTACGCAGTATTTT,CAWSVPGLAGGTQYF
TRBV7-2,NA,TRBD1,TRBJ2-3,TGTGCCAGCAGAGATATAAGTCAGGGGGCGCGCCCAGATACGCAGTATTTT,CASRDISQGARPDTQYF
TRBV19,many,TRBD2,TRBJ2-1,TGTGCCAGTAGGCCCGCCGGGACTAGCGGGAGCCAGCAGTTCTTC,CASRPAGTSGSQQFF
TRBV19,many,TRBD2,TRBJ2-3,TGTGCCAGTAGGGCCCTAGCGGAGGGCACAGATACGCAGTATTTT,CASRALAEGTDTQYF
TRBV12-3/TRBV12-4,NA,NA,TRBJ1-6,TGTGCCAGCAGTTTCGGCGGAGGGTTTGGTTCACCCCTCCACTTT,CASSFGGGFGSPLHF
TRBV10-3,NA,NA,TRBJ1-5,TGTGCCATCAGTGATTCGGGGTTAAATCAGCCCCAGCATTTT,CAISDSGLNQPQHF
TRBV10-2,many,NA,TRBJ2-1,TGCGCCAGCAGCGTCGGAAACAATGAGCAGTTCTTC,CASSVGNNEQFF
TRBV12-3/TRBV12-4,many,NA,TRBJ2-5,TGTGCCAGCAGTCAGGGAATGGAGACCCAGTACTTC,CASSQGMETQYF